The next 18 T cell receptor beta chains were all read from a single sample in a study of blood T cells in healthy people across ages. Using a J-beta primer mix together with a sample-barcoded 5' primer, a second PCR was run for roughly 7 to 11 cycles. TCRdb re-called the 5' RACE reads with MiXCR, one entry per CDR3 protein. The table includes over 1,500,000 distinct CDR3 sequences, about 50% detected once. The sequenced sample consisted of blood. These receptors were obtained from a woman aged 40-49 years in good health.

The chain couples TRBV2 to TRBJ2-7; D is uncertain. The CDR3 contains 11 residues. V was trimmed by 1 base and J by 7 bases, leaving 5 bases between them. Germline V lookup: CDR1 SNHLY, CDR2 FYNNEI. The CDR3 loop reads CASSEGQEQYF. The CDR3 DNA follows: TGTGCCAGCAGTGAAGGGCAGGAGCAGTACTTC.

Only a few counts were recorded for this clonotype. V gene TRBV18 combines with J gene TRBJ2-7; the D gene is possibly TRBD1 (5 bases). Trimming took off 1 base at V and 0 bases at J, with 7 bases between the two ends. This CDR3 contains 14 residues. Germline values: CDR1 KGHSH, CDR2 LQKENI. CDR3 sequence: CASSPLQDSYEQYF. DNA for the CDR3: TGTGCCAGCTCACCACTACAGGACTCCTACGAGCAGTACTTC.

The chain carries TRBV2 and TRBJ1-2; D possibly corresponds to TRBD1 (5 bases). CDR1 is SNHLY and CDR2 is FYNNEI in the germline V gene. Trimming removed 11 bases from V and 5 bases from J, with 15 bases in between. This CDR3 spans 12 amino acids. The CDR3 spells CAGRGTTYGYTF. DNA of the CDR3: TGTGCCGGAAGAGGGACTACGTATGGCTACACCTTC.

This clonotype has more than one count but fewer than ten. The chain has TRBV20-1 and TRBJ2-7; D may be TRBD1 or TRBD2 (6 bases each). Trimming removed 6 bases from V and 3 bases from J, with 18 bases in between. Germline V gene sequence: CDR1 DFQATT, CDR2 SNEGSKA (reference sequence). CDR3 length: 14 amino acids. This CDR3 is CSATRAGTNYEQYF. The CDR3 DNA follows: TGCAGTGCAACGAGGGCGGGGACAAACTACGAGCAGTACTTC.

The chain combines TRBV3-1 with TRBJ1-6, with D maybe TRBD1 (5 bases). V lost 2 bases to trimming and J lost 9 bases, with 17 bases between them. CDR3 length: 16 amino acids. Germline-derived CDR1 and CDR2 are LGHDT and YNNKEL (reference sequence). The CDR3, as DNA: TGTGCCAGCAGCCAACAACCCGGGACGGGGAGTTCACCCCTCCACTTT. This codes for CASSQQPGTGSSPLHF.

The chain carries TRBV11-2 and TRBJ2-1; weak D call: TRBD1 (7 bases). Trimming shortened V by 2 bases and J by 7 bases, and 15 bases separated the two germline ends. This CDR3 spans 15 amino acids. Germline CDR1 is SGHAT and CDR2 is FQNNGV. CDR3 DNA sequence: TGTGCCAGCAGCTTATCGTCAGGGGGGTGGAATGAGCAGTTCTTC. This encodes CASSLSSGGWNEQFF.

This clonotype was seen more than once but under ten times. V is TRBV20-1 and J is TRBJ2-1; D uncertain. V was cut by 4 bases and J by 10 bases, with 11 bases left in between. Germline V gene data show CDR1 as DFQATT and CDR2 as SNEGSKA (reference sequence). This CDR3 region has 11 residues. Written as DNA, the CDR3 is TGCAGTGCTACGGACGGAAACGAGCAGTTCTTC. This encodes CSATDGNEQFF.

This clonotype was seen a few times. The chain carries TRBV28 and TRBJ1-2, with D hard to call. Germline V gives CDR1 MDHEN, CDR2 SYDVKM. V shed 6 bases and J shed 2 bases, with 13 bases lying between them. The CDR3 contains 14 residues. CDR3 sequence (DNA): TGTGCCAGCAGCCCCGTTGGGGTGAACTATGGCTACACCTTC. It encodes CASSPVGVNYGYTF.

This clonotype has just a few counts. The chain links TRBV21-1 to TRBJ2-1; TRBD2, the table's D call, was not compared with the DNA. TRBV21-1 is deemed a pseudogene. The CDR3 has 15 amino acids. The CDR3 DNA follows: TGTGCCAGCAGCAAAGGGGGCGGGGGGGCCCATGAGCAGTTCTTC. Its translation is CASSKGGGGAHEQFF.

The chain is built from TRBV20-1 and TRBJ2-5; 12 bases agree with TRBD2. The assigned J gene may be wrong: the sequence end matches TRBJ2-7 better. Looked up from germline, CDR1 is DFQATT and CDR2 is SNEGSKA (reference sequence). The CDR3 is 18 amino acids. The CDR3 protein is CSARELRLAGDFTHEQYF. The CDR3 region has the DNA TGCAGTGCTAGAGAACTAAGACTAGCGGGGGATTTTACGCACGAGCAGTACTTC.

A word on this clonotype: The junction differs from germline at one of its ends, possibly a read error. The rearrangement links TRBV20-1 to TRBJ2-3; 7 bases align to TRBD2. The CDR3 extends over 15 amino acids. Per germline, CDR1 DFQATT and CDR2 SNEGSKA (reference sequence). CDR3 nucleotides: TGCAGTGCTAGAGATCCTGAGACTAGCACGGATACGCGGTATTTT. It is translated as CSARDPETSTDTRYF.

The genes are TRBV29-1 and TRBJ2-3; 11 bases fit TRBD2. The CDR3 runs to 16 residues. The germline CDR1 and CDR2 sequences are SQVTM and ANQGSEA. V shed 7 bases and J 4 bases; nucleotides not matched to a gene: 13. In DNA form, the CDR3 reads TGCAGCGCGGGGAAGGGTAGCGGGGGGGCGGCAGATACGCAGTATTTT. Amino acids: CSAGKGSGGAADTQYF.

This clonotype has just a few counts. The CDR3 spells CASRVPAGQGEETQYF. CDR3 in DNA: TGTGCCAGCAGGGTTCCAGCGGGACAGGGGGAAGAGACCCAGTACTTC. The rearrangement uses TRBV7-9 and TRBJ2-5, with 11 bases identical to TRBD1. The CDR3 runs to 16 residues. With 6 bases clipped from V and 3 bases from J, the junction kept 9 bases outside the gene matches. CDR1 is SEHNR and CDR2 is FQNEAQ in the germline V gene (reference sequence). The full variable domain, its missing parts supplied by reference TRBV7-9 and TRBJ2-5, is DTGVSQNPRHKITKRGQNVTFRCDPISEHNRLYWYRQTLGQGPEFLTYFQNEAQLEKSRLLSDRFSAERPKGSFSTLEIQRTEQGDSAMYLCASRVPAGQGEETQYFGPGTRLLVL.

The chain combines TRBV12-3 or TRBV12-4 with TRBJ1-2, with 7 positions matching TRBD1. There are 13 residues in the CDR3. The junction had 8 bases not matched to a gene; V was cut back by 5 bases and J by 8 bases. The CDR3 DNA is TGTGCCAGCAGTGTGGACAGGACTTACGGCTACACCTTC. Translation gives CASSVDRTYGYTF.

The gene calls are TRBV6-2 or TRBV6-3 and TRBJ2-7, with 10 bases that match TRBD2. Germline V gives CDR1 MNHEY, CDR2 SVGEGT. V lost 4 bases to trimming and J lost 2 bases; unmatched junction nucleotides: 8. CDR3 size: 16 residues. The CDR3 loop is CASSSPLAGVPYEQYF. In nucleotides, the CDR3 is TGTGCCAGCAGTTCGCCCCTAGCGGGGGTTCCCTACGAGCAGTACTTC.

This sequence joins TRBV28 and TRBJ1-1; D remains unclear. The CDR3 runs to 14 residues. Germline CDR1 MDHEN, CDR2 SYDVKM. V lost 7 bases and J 1 base, leaving 13 bases between the germline ends. CDR3 residues: CASNDFLGNTEAFF. CDR3 bases: TGTGCCAGCAACGATTTTTTGGGGAACACTGAAGCTTTCTTT.

DNA for the CDR3: TGTGCCAGCAGTTGGGGGAAGGGACAGACCCAGTACTTC. It codes for CASSWGKGQTQYF. The genes are TRBV6-5 and TRBJ2-7; tentatively, D is TRBD1 or TRBD2 (5 bases each). The DNA end lines up better with TRBJ2-5; the J call may be wrong. CDR3 size: 13 residues. Germline assignment: CDR1 MNHEY and CDR2 SVGAGI.

The table lists this clonotype with a few counts. The V gene is TRBV9, the J gene TRBJ2-3; D remains ambiguous. V lost 3 bases, J lost 2 bases, and 10 bases lay in between. Germline V CDR1 and CDR2: SGDLS, YYNGEE. This CDR3 spans 14 amino acids. The CDR3 loop is CASSAGSVTDTQYF. The DNA of the CDR3 is TGTGCCAGCAGCGCCGGCTCAGTCACAGATACGCAGTATTTT.